The entry below describes one T cell receptor (beta chain). What it binds is not known. Within the sample, other DNA sequences also encode this same CDR3. These data are taken from a study of shared clonotypes between healthy human individuals. Study-wide points: Sharing across four donors was highest in naive CD4 (around 5%) and lowest in memory CD8 (roughly 0.4%).

This CDR3 spans 16 amino acids. CDR1 and CDR2 from the germline V gene are MNHEY and SVGAGI. V was pared by 0 bases and J by 5 bases, with 4 bases of the junction left unmatched. When replicate PCRs were run on sorted subsets, they used 150 to 200 ng DNA, some 29,000 T cell genomes. Here immunoSEQ multiplex PCR was the method, and the copy in TCRdb shows in-frame clones only, minus some. The table shows millions of clones, with approximately 94% occurring only once. This clonotype originated in a man between 18 and 35 years old in good health. Sequencing used naive CD4+ T cells sorted from blood. Subset: CD45RA+ positively selected. The rearrangement joins TRBV6-5 to TRBJ2-5; TRBD2 matches at 12 bases. The DNA of the CDR3 is TGTGCCAGCAGTTACTCGACTAGCGGGAGTCTCGAGACCCAGTACTTC. It translates to CASSYSTSGSLETQYF.